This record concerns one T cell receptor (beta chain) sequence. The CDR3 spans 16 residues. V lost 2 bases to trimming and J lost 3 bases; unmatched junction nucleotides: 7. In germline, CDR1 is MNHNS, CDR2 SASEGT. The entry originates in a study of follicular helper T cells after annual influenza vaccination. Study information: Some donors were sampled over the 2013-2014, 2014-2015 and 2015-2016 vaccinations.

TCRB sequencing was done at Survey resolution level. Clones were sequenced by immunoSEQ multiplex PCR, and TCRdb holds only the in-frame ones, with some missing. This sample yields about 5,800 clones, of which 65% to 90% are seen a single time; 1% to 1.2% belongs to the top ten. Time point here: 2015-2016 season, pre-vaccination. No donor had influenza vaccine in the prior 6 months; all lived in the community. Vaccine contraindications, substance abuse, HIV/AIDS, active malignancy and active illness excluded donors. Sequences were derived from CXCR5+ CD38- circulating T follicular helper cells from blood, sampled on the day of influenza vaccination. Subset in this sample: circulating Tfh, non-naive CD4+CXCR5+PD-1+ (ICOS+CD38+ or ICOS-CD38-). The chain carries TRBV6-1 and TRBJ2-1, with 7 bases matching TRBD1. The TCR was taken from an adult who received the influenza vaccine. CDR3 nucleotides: TGTGCCAGCAGTGAATATATGACAGGGTACTACAATGAGCAGTTCTTC. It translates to CASSEYMTGYYNEQFF.